The T cell receptor (beta chain) described here comes from a study of blood T cell repertoires in COVID-19 (dated by TCRdb to 2018 to 2020). In terms of the full investigation: The collaborator samples originated in the United States, Italy and Spain and spanned the acute and convalescent phases of COVID-19. The material from the prospective study consisted of cDNA or gDNA derived from T cells, B-cell-depleted T cells, or PBMCs. The dataset comprised deeply sampled blood TCRbeta repertoires from subjects exposed to, actively infected with, or recovered from COVID-19. The repertoires were released in a freely available public database intended as a resource for research on the immune response to SARS-CoV-2. The samples were drawn from the first 160 participants of the ongoing ImmuneRACE study and from 950 to 1,500 subjects provided by 6 global collaborators. A de-identified subject ID, COVID-19 status, age in years and sex were almost always included in the sample metadata. Where available, HLA class I and class II types were obtained from metadata supplied by the sample provider rather than from assay-based typing.

The collaborating institutions used their own protocols to collect whole blood in K2EDTA tubes. Collaborator samples were shipped for TCRbeta analysis as frozen whole blood, isolated PBMCs, or DNA extracted from either sample type. About this clone: It has no known antigen specificity. No base quality values were provided; no much bigger clone lies one nucleotide off.

TCRbeta CDR3 regions were amplified from genomic DNA using the immunoSEQ Assay, a bias-controlled multiplex PCR. The paper's processing steps were these. The number of nucleated cells in each sample was estimated from the amplification of reference gene primers within the assay. Sequence reads were collapsed and filtered to measure the absolute abundance of every unique TCRbeta CDR3 rearrangement. Productive Simpson clonality was computed per sample as the square root of Simpson's diversity index over productive rearrangements. Imported from immuneACCESS, the table was reduced by TCRdb to in-frame sequences with V and J called. These copies leave out some clones; in studies compared against another copy, an unresolved V gene accounts for under half, and the cause of the remainder is not known. V and J calls and clone size are given by that table; D and trimming were obtained from the DNA. For this sample the table gives roughly 250,000 clones, of which roughly 88% were detected only once. The top ten constitute around 0.78% of the sample.

What the work shows at the level of the full study, not this receptor alone: How much clinical and demographic metadata was included differed by source and by participant, and the metadata was provided uncurated.

The germline V end is reduced by 4 bases and the J end by 7 bases; junction bases left unmatched: 5. Sequences KGHSH (CDR1) and LQKENI (CDR2) are obtained from the germline V gene. Its CDR3 holds 13 amino acids, cysteine through phenylalanine. Just the 39-base CDR3 DNA is kept, in frame starting at base 1. Source material: peripheral blood. The sequence derives from a woman aged 30 to 39 with acute or convalescent COVID-19. The chain is encoded by TRBV18 joined to TRBJ1-1, with 8 central nucleotides matching TRBD1. The nucleotide sequence is TGTGCCAGCTCACGAAAACAGGGGGGTGAAGCTTTCTTT. Translated, this is CASSRKQGGEAFF.